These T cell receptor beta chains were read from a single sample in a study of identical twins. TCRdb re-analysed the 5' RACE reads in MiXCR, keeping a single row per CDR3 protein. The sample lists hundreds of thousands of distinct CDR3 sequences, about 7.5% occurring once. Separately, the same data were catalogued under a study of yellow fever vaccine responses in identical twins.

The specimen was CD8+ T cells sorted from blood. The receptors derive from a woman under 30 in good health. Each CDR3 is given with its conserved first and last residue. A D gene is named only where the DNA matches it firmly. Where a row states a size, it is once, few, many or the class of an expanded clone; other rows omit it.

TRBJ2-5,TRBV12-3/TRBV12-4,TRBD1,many,CASSSRTGSGEETQYF,TGTGCCAGCAGTTCACGGACAGGGTCGGGGGAAGAGACCCAGTACTTC
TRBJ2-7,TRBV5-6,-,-,CASSLSREQYF,TGTGCCAGCAGCTTGTCTCGGGAGCAGTACTTC
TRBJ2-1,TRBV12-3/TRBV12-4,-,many,CASGGTAYNEQFF,TGTGCCAGCGGAGGGACAGCTTACAATGAGCAGTTCTTC
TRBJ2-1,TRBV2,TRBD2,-,CASSTTSGPYNEQFF,TGTGCCAGCAGCACTACTAGCGGTCCCTACAATGAGCAGTTCTTC
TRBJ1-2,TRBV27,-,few,CASSLSAGEMDYGYTF,TGTGCCAGCAGTTTATCTGCAGGGGAGATGGACTATGGCTACACCTTC
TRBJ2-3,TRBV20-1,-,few,CRADGSDNTDTQYF,TGCAGGGCCGATGGAAGCGATAACACAGATACGCAGTATTTT
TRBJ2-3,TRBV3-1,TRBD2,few,CASSLGTGGPTDTQYF,TGTGCCAGCAGCCTTGGAACGGGGGGACCCACAGATACGCAGTATTTT
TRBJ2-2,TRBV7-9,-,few,CASSLGPSANTGELFF,TGTGCCAGCAGCTTAGGGCCTAGCGCGAACACCGGGGAGCTGTTTTTT
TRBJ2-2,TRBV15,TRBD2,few,CATSRDPTSEIGELFF,TGTGCCACCAGCAGAGATCCAACTAGCGAGATCGGGGAGCTGTTTTTT
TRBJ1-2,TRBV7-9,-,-,CASSAGPSANYGYTF,TGTGCCAGCAGCGCAGGTCCTTCAGCAAACTATGGCTACACCTTC
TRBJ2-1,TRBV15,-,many,CATSRDHNEQFF,TGTGCCACCAGCAGAGACCACAATGAGCAGTTCTTC
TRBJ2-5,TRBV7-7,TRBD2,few,CASSLRTSGGQETQYF,TGTGCCAGCAGCTTGCGGACTAGCGGGGGGCAAGAGACCCAGTACTTC
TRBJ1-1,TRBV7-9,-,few,CASSLGGWAFF,TGTGCCAGCAGCTTAGGGGGTTGGGCTTTCTTT
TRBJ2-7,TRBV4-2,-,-,CASSQTNVGSSYEQYF,TGTGCCAGCAGCCAAACTAACGTGGGGAGCTCCTACGAGCAGTACTTC
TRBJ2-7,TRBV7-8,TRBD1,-,CASSKAGTGGPREQYF,TGTGCCAGCAGCAAAGCCGGGACAGGGGGCCCTCGGGAGCAGTACTTC
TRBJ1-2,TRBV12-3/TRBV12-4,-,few,CASRSGTLYGYTF,TGTGCCAGCAGGAGCGGGACGCTCTATGGCTACACCTTC
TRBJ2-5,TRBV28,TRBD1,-,CASSLDRAQETQYF,TGTGCCAGCAGCCTCGACAGGGCCCAGGAGACCCAGTACTTC
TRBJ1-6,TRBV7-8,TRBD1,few,CASSPPPTGVRSYNSPLHF,TGTGCCAGCAGCCCTCCCCCGACAGGGGTGCGCTCCTATAATTCACCCCTCCACTTT
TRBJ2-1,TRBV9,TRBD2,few,CASSVAAGGPVNEQFF,TGTGCCAGCAGCGTAGCCGCGGGAGGGCCGGTAAATGAGCAGTTCTTC
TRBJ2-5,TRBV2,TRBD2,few,CASMLAGSLETQYF,TGTGCCAGCATGCTAGCGGGGTCTTTAGAGACCCAGTACTTC
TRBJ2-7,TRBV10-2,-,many,CASRAGHEQYF,TGCGCCAGCAGGGCGGGGCACGAGCAGTACTTC
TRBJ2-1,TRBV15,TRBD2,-,CATSRDGAGVGFRYNEQFF,TGTGCCACCAGCAGAGATGGAGCGGGAGTTGGATTTCGGTACAATGAGCAGTTCTTC
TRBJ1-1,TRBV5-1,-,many,CASSLGLGGVNTEAFF,TGCGCCAGCAGCTTGGGATTGGGAGGGGTGAACACTGAAGCTTTCTTT
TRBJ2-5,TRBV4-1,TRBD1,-,CASSTRDSPYQETQYF,TGCGCCAGCAGCACCCGGGACAGCCCGTACCAAGAGACCCAGTACTTC
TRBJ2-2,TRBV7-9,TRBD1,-,CANTPGTATTGELFF,TGTGCCAACACCCCCGGGACAGCAACCACCGGGGAGCTGTTTTTT
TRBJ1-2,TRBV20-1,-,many,CSARDRDLAPPPAGQGNDGYTF,TGCAGTGCTAGAGATCGAGACCTCGCCCCGCCGCCGGCCGGGCAGGGCAACGATGGCTACACCTTC
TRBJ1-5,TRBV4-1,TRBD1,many,CASSQDRGQGDQPQHF,TGCGCCAGCAGCCAAGATCGGGGGCAGGGGGATCAGCCCCAGCATTTT
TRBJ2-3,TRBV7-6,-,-,CASSLGGGPTDTQYF,TGTGCCAGCAGCTTAGGTGGGGGGCCCACAGATACGCAGTATTTT
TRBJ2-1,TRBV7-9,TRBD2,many,CASSLSGLARNNEQFF,TGTGCCAGCAGCCTATCGGGACTAGCGAGGAACAATGAGCAGTTCTTC
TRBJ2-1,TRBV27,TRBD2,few,CASRVAGGAYNEQFF,TGTGCCAGCAGGGTAGCGGGGGGGGCCTACAATGAGCAGTTCTTC
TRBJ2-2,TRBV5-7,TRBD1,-,CAMGPYRGRGTGELFF,TGTGCCATGGGCCCTTACAGGGGGCGAGGCACCGGGGAGCTGTTTTTT
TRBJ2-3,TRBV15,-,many,CATSRDRSDADTQYF,TGTGCCACCAGCAGAGATCGTTCTGACGCAGATACGCAGTATTTT
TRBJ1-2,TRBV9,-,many,CASSEGGHGTYGYTF,TGTGCCAGCAGCGAGGGAGGACACGGGACCTATGGCTACACCTTC
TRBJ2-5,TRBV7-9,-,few,CASSNAESQYF,TGTGCCAGCAGCAACGCAGAGAGCCAGTACTTC
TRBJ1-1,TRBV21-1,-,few,CASSRQGFDTEAFF,TGTGCCAGCAGCAGACAGGGATTCGACACTGAAGCTTTCTTT
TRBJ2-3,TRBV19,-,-,CASIGTSTDTQYF,TGTGCCAGTATAGGAACTAGCACAGATACGCAGTATTTT
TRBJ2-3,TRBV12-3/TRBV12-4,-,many,CASSLGNPNSDTQYF,TGTGCCAGCAGTTTAGGGAATCCGAATTCAGATACGCAGTATTTT
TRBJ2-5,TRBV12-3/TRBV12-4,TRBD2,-,CATRGEQETQYF,TGTGCCACCCGGGGGGAACAAGAGACCCAGTACTTC
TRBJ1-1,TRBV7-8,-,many,CASSLVVTEAFF,TGTGCCAGCAGCTTAGTGGTTACTGAAGCTTTCTTT
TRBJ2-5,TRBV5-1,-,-,CASSPTTGRETQYF,TGCGCCAGCAGCCCCACTACAGGGAGAGAGACCCAGTACTTC
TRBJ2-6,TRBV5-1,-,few,CASSGTGLAGANVLTF,TGCGCCAGCAGCGGCACAGGTCTAGCTGGGGCCAACGTCCTGACTTTC